This entry is about one T cell receptor (beta chain). Its binding antigen is unknown. The input lacks base qualities; no much larger clone sits a single base away. The data are from a study of CD8+CD57+ T cells in acquired aplastic anemia (dated by TCRdb to the late 2010s). About the full investigation: On average, sorted CD4+ and CD8+ cells yielded 3.2 ug of extracted DNA, with a range of about 0.17 to 27.4 ug.

Profiling of TCR beta VDJ combinations and CDR3 sequences used genomic DNA as the template. An Illumina HiSeq 2000 was the platform used for TCR repertoire sequencing. The original methods were these. Repertoire assessment relied on Simpson's diversity index, CDR3 size and DJ length profiles, and TRBV/TRBJ rearrangement plots. The immunodominant clone was defined as the most abundant DNA sequence in deep sequencing data. CDR3 amino acid sequences were screened for sharing across subjects and compared with published repertoires and the VDJdb database. TCRdb took the public reads, trimmed them with fastp at Q25, ran MiXCR for clone calling and kept in-frame beta chains. Merged by CDR3 protein, the rows form single entries marked with the most common genes and DNA. TCRdb, rather than the study authors, made the V and J calls. The sample has 250,000 to 300,000 distinct CDR3 sequences on record, 50% to 70% of them singletons. Roughly 8% of the sample goes to the ten largest clones.

V is reduced by 0 bases and J by 0 bases, leaving a spacing of 19 bases between them. The CDR3, cysteine through phenylalanine, is 18 amino acids long. The only DNA kept is the CDR3, 54 bases in frame from the first base. CDR1 and CDR2, looked up from the germline V gene, are SGDLS and YYNGEE. The full study reports these points: Around 30 CD8+ CDR3 sequences were shared between patients and controls but appeared highly expressed in patients and within their immunodominant clones. CD8+ Simpson's diversity did not differ significantly between patients and healthy controls (P=0.060).

The study deep-sequenced TCR repertoires of sorted CD4+ and CD8+ blood T cells from severe aplastic anemia patients and healthy subjects. Ficoll-Paque density gradient centrifugation was used to isolate peripheral blood mononuclear cells. Before DNA extraction, CD4+ and CD8+ T cells were sorted by FACS or by magnetic beads. Here the chain combines TRBV9 and TRBJ2-7, with a weak D call of TRBD2 (6 bases match). This receptor was obtained from a human donor with severe aplastic anemia or a healthy control (not recorded which). The sequenced material came from sorted CD4+, CD8+, or CD8+CD57+ T cells (not recorded which) from PBMCs. The CDR3 region: CASSVATRGGLSSYEQYF. The bases are TGTGCCAGCAGCGTAGCTACTAGGGGAGGACTATCCTCCTACGAGCAGTACTTC.